Listed here is a single TCR beta chain. Antigen specificity is unknown. The CDR3 has 15 amino acids. Per the germline V gene, CDR1 is SEHNR and CDR2 is FQNEAQ (reference sequence). Between the trimmed V and J ends, which lost 5 bases and 1 base, there was a span of 14 bases. This record belongs to a study of blood T cells in healthy people across ages. Study context: Per two T cells, template switching captured roughly one barcoded beta molecule.

PCR was performed a second time for about 6 to 12 cycles using a sample-barcoded 5' primer and a J-beta primer mix. A template-switch adaptor containing 12 random nucleotides labeled each cDNA molecule. TCRdb re-derived calls from the 5' RACE reads in MiXCR, one entry per CDR3 protein. The data show hundreds of thousands of distinct CDR3 sequences, with roughly 47% seen just once and roughly 19% held by the top ten. Study findings and constraints: Getting older went along with TCR beta diversity per million T cells dropping roughly linearly.

This chain joins TRBV7-9 and TRBJ2-5, with D unresolved. Sequenced sample: blood. The sequence derives from a woman in her fifties or sixties in good health. As DNA, the CDR3 is TGTGCCAGCAGCCTCCGGGCCGACTTCCAAGAGACCCAGTACTTC. This gives the protein CASSLRADFQETQYF.